These T cell receptor beta chains were read from a single sample in a study of breast tumors, draining lymph nodes, adjacent tissues. One entry per CDR3 protein results from TCRdb running MiXCR on the multiplex PCR reads. The sample yields 100,000 or so distinct CDR3 sequences, 21% seen once. The specimen was axillary lymph node tissue. These receptors originate from a female donor with breast cancer. Some clones in this sample may be carry-over from other donors' samples. CDR3s leave out the opening cysteine and the closing phenylalanine or tryptophan. Each record gives: J gene, V gene, CDR3 protein.

j_gene: TRBJ2-7; v_gene: TRBV19; CDR3aa: ATQAGGTGTSEQY
j_gene: TRBJ2-1; v_gene: TRBV30; CDR3aa: AWSGTVYNEQF
j_gene: TRBJ1-6; v_gene: TRBV28; CDR3aa: ASSLLSPQSPLH
j_gene: TRBJ1-6; v_gene: TRBV12-3/TRBV12-4; CDR3aa: ASRNRGSPLH
j_gene: TRBJ2-1; v_gene: TRBV27; CDR3aa: ASSVQDTFNEQF
j_gene: TRBJ2-7; v_gene: TRBV5-8; CDR3aa: ASSRGGGY
j_gene: TRBJ1-6; v_gene: TRBV20-1; CDR3aa: SAGQTEDSPLH
j_gene: TRBJ2-3; v_gene: TRBV5-1; CDR3aa: ASSLNPAGAGDTQY
j_gene: TRBJ2-2; v_gene: TRBV4-1; CDR3aa: ASSQGLARTNTGELF
j_gene: TRBJ2-2; v_gene: TRBV6-4; CDR3aa: ASSPTRIGGELF
j_gene: TRBJ2-2; v_gene: TRBV4-1; CDR3aa: ASSQARGRNTGELF
j_gene: TRBJ1-5; v_gene: TRBV27; CDR3aa: ASSPLGGYQPQH
j_gene: TRBJ1-1; v_gene: TRBV10-3; CDR3aa: AISPGQGMNTEAF
j_gene: TRBJ2-7; v_gene: TRBV7-3; CDR3aa: ASSLAVRGYEQY
j_gene: TRBJ2-7; v_gene: TRBV15; CDR3aa: ATSRDLDRGSYEQY
j_gene: TRBJ1-2; v_gene: TRBV7-2; CDR3aa: ASSADRIYGYT
j_gene: TRBJ2-2; v_gene: TRBV19; CDR3aa: ASSDSGTNTGELF
j_gene: TRBJ2-7; v_gene: TRBV20-1; CDR3aa: SASAQGLSGVLGEQY
j_gene: TRBJ2-7; v_gene: TRBV2; CDR3aa: ASRKGQGPSLEQY
j_gene: TRBJ2-4; v_gene: TRBV20-1; CDR3aa: SARDIQLAKNIQY
j_gene: TRBJ2-7; v_gene: TRBV5-4; CDR3aa: ASSLAPGLNYEQY
j_gene: TRBJ2-5; v_gene: TRBV5-1; CDR3aa: ASSSGMVQETQY
j_gene: TRBJ1-5; v_gene: TRBV6-5; CDR3aa: ASSSDRGRNQPQH
j_gene: TRBJ2-2; v_gene: TRBV9; CDR3aa: ASSVYGTGELF
j_gene: TRBJ2-7; v_gene: TRBV5-4; CDR3aa: ASSGREPGYEQY
j_gene: TRBJ1-5; v_gene: TRBV3-1; CDR3aa: ASSQDAGGSQPQH
j_gene: TRBJ1-6; v_gene: TRBV4-1; CDR3aa: ASRPDSSSYNSPLH
j_gene: TRBJ1-5; v_gene: TRBV2; CDR3aa: ASSERTAYNQPQH
j_gene: TRBJ1-3; v_gene: TRBV25-1; CDR3aa: ASSGFSGNTIY
j_gene: TRBJ2-1; v_gene: TRBV10-2; CDR3aa: ASSELAGVTPYNEQF
j_gene: TRBJ1-5; v_gene: TRBV7-9; CDR3aa: ATGRSGQPQH
j_gene: TRBJ2-7; v_gene: TRBV20-1; CDR3aa: SARDLKGYEQY
j_gene: TRBJ1-6; v_gene: TRBV6-5; CDR3aa: ASSYTQDNSPLH
j_gene: TRBJ1-4; v_gene: TRBV28; CDR3aa: ASRGLAGPTNEKLF
j_gene: TRBJ1-5; v_gene: TRBV7-9; CDR3aa: ASSSPQTGSNQPQH
j_gene: TRBJ1-2; v_gene: TRBV5-4; CDR3aa: ASSSDSFGYT
j_gene: TRBJ1-1; v_gene: TRBV20-1; CDR3aa: SAPIGVNTEAF
j_gene: TRBJ1-4; v_gene: TRBV7-9; CDR3aa: ASTIYGGDEKLF
j_gene: TRBJ1-2; v_gene: TRBV15; CDR3aa: ATSRVRGDYGYT
j_gene: TRBJ2-7; v_gene: TRBV7-2; CDR3aa: ASSSVGGALAGGPSSYEQY
j_gene: TRBJ2-7; v_gene: TRBV29-1; CDR3aa: SVEGYSGRAKQY
j_gene: TRBJ1-2; v_gene: TRBV28; CDR3aa: ASSLLLYGYT
j_gene: TRBJ2-1; v_gene: TRBV10-3; CDR3aa: AISDGRVNNEQF
j_gene: TRBJ2-7; v_gene: TRBV5-1; CDR3aa: ASSFSGTAVYEQY
j_gene: TRBJ2-7; v_gene: TRBV6-5; CDR3aa: ASSRVGYEQY
j_gene: TRBJ2-5; v_gene: TRBV9; CDR3aa: ASSVGGTWPS
j_gene: TRBJ1-1; v_gene: TRBV6-1; CDR3aa: ASSSGTEAF
j_gene: TRBJ2-4; v_gene: TRBV20-1; CDR3aa: SASPSASAKNIQY
j_gene: TRBJ1-1; v_gene: TRBV10-2; CDR3aa: ASSGAMNTEAF
j_gene: TRBJ2-7; v_gene: TRBV27; CDR3aa: ASSLGLPGQGSYEQY
j_gene: TRBJ2-3; v_gene: TRBV7-3; CDR3aa: TSSPAGGSDTQY
j_gene: TRBJ2-1; v_gene: TRBV7-2; CDR3aa: ASSLYNEQS